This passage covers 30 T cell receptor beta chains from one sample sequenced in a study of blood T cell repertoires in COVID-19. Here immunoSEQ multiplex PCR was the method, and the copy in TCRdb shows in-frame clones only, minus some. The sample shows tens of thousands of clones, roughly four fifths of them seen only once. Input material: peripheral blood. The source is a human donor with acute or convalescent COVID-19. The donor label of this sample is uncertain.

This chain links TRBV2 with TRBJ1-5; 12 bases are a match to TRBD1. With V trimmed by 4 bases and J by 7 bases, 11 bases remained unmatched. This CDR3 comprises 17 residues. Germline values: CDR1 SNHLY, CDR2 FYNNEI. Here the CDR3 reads CASSGPPGQGARQPQHF. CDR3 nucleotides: TGTGCCAGCAGTGGACCTCCGGGACAGGGGGCTCGGCAGCCCCAGCATTTT. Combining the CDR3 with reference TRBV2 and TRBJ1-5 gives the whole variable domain EPEVTQTPSHQVTQMGQEVILRCVPISNHLYFYWYRQILGQKVEFLVSFYNNEISEKSEIFDDQFSVERPDGSNFTLKIRSTKLEDSAMYFCASSGPPGQGARQPQHFGDGTRLSIL.

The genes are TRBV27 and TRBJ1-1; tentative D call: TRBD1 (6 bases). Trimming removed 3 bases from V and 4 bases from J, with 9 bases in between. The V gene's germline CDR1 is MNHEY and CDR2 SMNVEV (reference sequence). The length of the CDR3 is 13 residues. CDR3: CASSFFRGTEAFF. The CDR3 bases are TGTGCCAGCAGTTTTTTCAGGGGCACTGAAGCTTTCTTT.

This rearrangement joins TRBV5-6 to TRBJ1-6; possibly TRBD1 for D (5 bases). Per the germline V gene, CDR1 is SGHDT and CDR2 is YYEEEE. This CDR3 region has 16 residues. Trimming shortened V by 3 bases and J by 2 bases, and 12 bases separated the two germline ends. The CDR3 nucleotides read TGTGCCAGCAGCTCCGGGGGAGGGGCCTATAATTCACCCCTCCACTTT. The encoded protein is CASSSGGGAYNSPLHF.

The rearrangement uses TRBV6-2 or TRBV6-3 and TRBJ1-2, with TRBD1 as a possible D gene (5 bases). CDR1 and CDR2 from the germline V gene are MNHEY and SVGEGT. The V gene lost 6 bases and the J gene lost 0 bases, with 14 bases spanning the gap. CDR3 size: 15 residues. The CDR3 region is CASSPRGTSNYGYTF. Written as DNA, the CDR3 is TGTGCCAGCAGCCCCCGGGGGACCTCTAACTATGGCTACACCTTC.

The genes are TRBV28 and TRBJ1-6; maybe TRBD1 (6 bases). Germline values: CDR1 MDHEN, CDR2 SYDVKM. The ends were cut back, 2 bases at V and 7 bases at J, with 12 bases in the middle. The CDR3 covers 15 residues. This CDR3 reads CASSLPRTDNSPLHF. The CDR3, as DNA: TGTGCCAGCAGTTTACCTCGGACAGACAATTCACCCCTCCACTTT.

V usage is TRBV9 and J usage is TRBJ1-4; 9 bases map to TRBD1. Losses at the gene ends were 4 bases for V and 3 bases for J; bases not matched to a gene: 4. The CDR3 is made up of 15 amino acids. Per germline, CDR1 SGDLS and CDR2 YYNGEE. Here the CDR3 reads CASSPWTGANEKLFF. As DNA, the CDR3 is TGTGCCAGCAGCCCCTGGACAGGGGCTAATGAAAAACTGTTTTTT.

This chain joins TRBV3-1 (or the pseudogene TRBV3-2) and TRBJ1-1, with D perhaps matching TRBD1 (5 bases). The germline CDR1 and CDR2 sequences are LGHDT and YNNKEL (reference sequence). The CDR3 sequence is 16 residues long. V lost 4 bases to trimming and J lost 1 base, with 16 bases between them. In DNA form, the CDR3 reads TGTGCCAGCAGCCCTCGCGTAGTGGGGGGGAACACTGAAGCTTTCTTT. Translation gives CASSPRVVGGNTEAFF.

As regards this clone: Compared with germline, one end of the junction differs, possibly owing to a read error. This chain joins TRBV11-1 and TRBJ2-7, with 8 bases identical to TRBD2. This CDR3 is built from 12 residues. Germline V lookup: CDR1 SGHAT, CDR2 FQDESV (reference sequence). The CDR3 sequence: CASSLTTSGPSF. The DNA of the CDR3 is TGTGCCAGCAGCTTGACCACTAGCGGACCTTCCTTC. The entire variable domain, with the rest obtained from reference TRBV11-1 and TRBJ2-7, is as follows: EAEVAQSPRYKITEKSQAVAFWCDPISGHATLYWYRQILGQGPELLVQFQDESVVDDSQLPKDRFSAERLKGVDSTLKIQPAELGDSAMYLCASSLTTSGPSFGPGTRLTVT.

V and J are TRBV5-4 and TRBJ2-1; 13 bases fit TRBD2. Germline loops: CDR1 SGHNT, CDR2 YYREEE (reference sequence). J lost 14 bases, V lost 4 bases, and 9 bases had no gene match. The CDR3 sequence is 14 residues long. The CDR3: CASSPGLAGENEFF. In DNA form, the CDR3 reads TGTGCCAGCAGCCCAGGACTAGCGGGAGAAAACGAGTTCTTC.

The CDR3: CASSLAGAYNEQFF. In DNA form, the CDR3 reads TGTGCCAGCAGCCTAGCGGGGGCCTACAATGAGCAGTTCTTC. V gene TRBV5-4 combines with J gene TRBJ2-1, with TRBD2 matching over 10 bases. CDR3 size: 14 residues. The germline V gene has CDR1 SGHNT and CDR2 YYREEE (reference sequence). Trimming at V came to 4 bases and at J to 2 bases, leaving 0 bases not matched to a gene.

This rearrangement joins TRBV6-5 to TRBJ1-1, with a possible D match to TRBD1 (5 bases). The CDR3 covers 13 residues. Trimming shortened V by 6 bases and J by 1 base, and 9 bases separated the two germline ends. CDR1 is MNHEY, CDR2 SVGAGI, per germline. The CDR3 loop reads CASSRGQNTEAFF. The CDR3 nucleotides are TGTGCCAGCAGCCGTGGACAGAACACTGAAGCTTTCTTT.

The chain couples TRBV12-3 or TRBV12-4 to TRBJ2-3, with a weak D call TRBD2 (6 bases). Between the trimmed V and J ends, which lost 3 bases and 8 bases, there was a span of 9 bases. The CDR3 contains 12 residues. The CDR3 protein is CASSLGGGTQYF. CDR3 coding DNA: TGTGCCAGCAGTTTGGGGGGAGGTACGCAGTATTTT.

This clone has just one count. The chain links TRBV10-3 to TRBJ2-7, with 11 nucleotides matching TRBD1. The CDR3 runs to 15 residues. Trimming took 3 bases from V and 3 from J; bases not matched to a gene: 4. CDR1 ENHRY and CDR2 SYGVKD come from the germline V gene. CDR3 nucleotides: TGTGCCATCAGTGATAGGGACAGGGGGGTCTACGAGCAGTACTTC. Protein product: CAISDRDRGVYEQYF.

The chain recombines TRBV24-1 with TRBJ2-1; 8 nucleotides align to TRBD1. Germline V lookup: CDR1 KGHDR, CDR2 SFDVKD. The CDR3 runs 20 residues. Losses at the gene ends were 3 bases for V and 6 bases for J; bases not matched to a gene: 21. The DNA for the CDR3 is TGTGCCACCAGTGATCACAGGGGGGCGCAACTATACCTCATCCCCAATGAGCAGTTCTTC. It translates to CATSDHRGAQLYLIPNEQFF.

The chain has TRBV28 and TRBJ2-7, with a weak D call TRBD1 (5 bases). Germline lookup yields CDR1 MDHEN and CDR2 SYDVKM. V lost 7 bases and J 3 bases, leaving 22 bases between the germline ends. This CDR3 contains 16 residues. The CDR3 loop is CASTSGRPNPFYEQYF. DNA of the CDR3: TGTGCCAGCACCTCAGGGCGGCCAAACCCTTTCTACGAGCAGTACTTC.

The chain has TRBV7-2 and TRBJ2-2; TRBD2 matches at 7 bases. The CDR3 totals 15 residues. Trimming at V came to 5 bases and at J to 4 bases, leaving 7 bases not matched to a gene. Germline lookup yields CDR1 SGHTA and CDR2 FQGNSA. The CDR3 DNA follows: TGTGCCAGCAGCGGAACTATAGCGGGCACCGGGGAGCTGTTTTTT. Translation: CASSGTIAGTGELFF.

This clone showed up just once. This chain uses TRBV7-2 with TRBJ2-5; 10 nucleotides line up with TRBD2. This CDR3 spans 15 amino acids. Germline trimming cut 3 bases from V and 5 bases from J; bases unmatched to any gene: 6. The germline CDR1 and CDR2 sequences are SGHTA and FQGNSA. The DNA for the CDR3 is TGTGCCAGCAGCTTGCGGGGACTAGCGATTGAGACCCAGTACTTC. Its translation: CASSLRGLAIETQYF.

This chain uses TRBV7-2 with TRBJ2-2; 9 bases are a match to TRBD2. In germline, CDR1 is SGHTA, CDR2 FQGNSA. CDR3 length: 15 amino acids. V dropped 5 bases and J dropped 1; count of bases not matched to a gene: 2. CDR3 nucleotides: TGTGCCAGCAGCCTTAGCGGGGGGAACACCGGGGAGCTGTTTTTT. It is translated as CASSLSGGNTGELFF.

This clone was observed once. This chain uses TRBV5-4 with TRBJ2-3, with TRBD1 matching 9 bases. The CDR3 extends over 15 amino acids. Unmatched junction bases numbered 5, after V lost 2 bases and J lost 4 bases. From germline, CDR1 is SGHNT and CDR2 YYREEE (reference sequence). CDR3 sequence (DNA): TGTGCCAGCAGCTTACAGGGGGCGAGTGCAGATACGCAGTATTTT. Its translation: CASSLQGASADTQYF.

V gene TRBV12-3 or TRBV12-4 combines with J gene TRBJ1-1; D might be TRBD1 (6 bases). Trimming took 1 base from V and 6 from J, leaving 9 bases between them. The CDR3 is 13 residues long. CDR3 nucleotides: TGTGCCAGCAGTTTAGGACAGGCGGCTGAAGCTTTCTTT. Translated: CASSLGQAAEAFF.

Here the CDR3 reads CASSANSGANVLTF. The CDR3 coding sequence is TGCGCCAGCAGCGCGAACTCTGGGGCCAACGTCCTGACTTTC. The V and J genes are TRBV5-1 and TRBJ2-6; D remains ambiguous. CDR1 is SGHRS, CDR2 YFSETQ, per germline. The CDR3 length is 14 residues. The V and J ends lost 4 bases and 0 bases respectively, with 5 bases between them.

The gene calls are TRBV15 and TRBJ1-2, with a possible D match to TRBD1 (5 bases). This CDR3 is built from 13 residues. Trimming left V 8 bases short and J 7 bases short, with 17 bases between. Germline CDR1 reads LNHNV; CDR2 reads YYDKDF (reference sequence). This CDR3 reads CATSPSRGLGYTF. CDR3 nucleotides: TGTGCCACCTCCCCGAGTAGGGGACTTGGCTACACCTTC. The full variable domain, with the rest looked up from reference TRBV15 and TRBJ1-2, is DAMVIQNPRYQVTQFGKPVTLSCSQTLNHNVMYWYQQKSSQAPKLLFHYYDKDFNNEADTPDNFQSRRPNTSFCFLDIRSPGLGDTAMYLCATSPSRGLGYTFGSGTRLTVV.

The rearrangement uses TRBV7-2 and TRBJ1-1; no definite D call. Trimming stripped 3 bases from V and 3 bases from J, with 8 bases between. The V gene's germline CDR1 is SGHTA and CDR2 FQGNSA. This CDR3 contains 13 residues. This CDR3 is CASSFHSDTEAFF. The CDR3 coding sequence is TGTGCCAGCAGCTTCCACAGTGACACTGAAGCTTTCTTT.

The CDR3, as DNA: TGTGCCAGCAGTATTCCGGGACTAGAGGGTTTCGAGCAGTACTTC. This translates into CASSIPGLEGFEQYF. The chain employs TRBV27 and TRBJ2-7, with 8 bases lining up with TRBD2. J lost 6 bases, V lost 5 bases, and 12 bases had no gene match. The CDR3 is made up of 15 amino acids. Per the germline V gene, CDR1 is MNHEY and CDR2 is SMNVEV (reference sequence).

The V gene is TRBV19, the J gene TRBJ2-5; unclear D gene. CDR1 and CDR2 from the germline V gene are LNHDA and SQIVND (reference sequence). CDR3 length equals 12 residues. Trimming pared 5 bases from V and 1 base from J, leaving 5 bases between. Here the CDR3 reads CASSERQETQYF. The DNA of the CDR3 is TGTGCCAGTAGTGAGCGCCAAGAGACCCAGTACTTC.

The CDR3 reads CASSLDGENRQSIQYF. CDR3 bases: TGTGCCAGCAGCTTAGATGGGGAAAATAGACAGAGCATTCAGTACTTC. V and J are TRBV11-2 and TRBJ2-4, with a tentative D call TRBD1 (5 bases). With 0 bases removed from V and 9 bases from J, the gap between germline ends came to 18 bases. Looked up from germline, CDR1 is SGHAT and CDR2 is FQNNGV. The CDR3 has 16 amino acids.

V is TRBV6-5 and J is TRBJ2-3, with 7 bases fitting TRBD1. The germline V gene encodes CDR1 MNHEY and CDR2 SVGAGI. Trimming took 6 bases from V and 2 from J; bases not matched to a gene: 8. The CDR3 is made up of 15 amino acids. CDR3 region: CASSRLGTDTDTQYF. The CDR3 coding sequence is TGTGCCAGCAGCCGCCTTGGGACAGACACAGATACGCAGTATTTT.

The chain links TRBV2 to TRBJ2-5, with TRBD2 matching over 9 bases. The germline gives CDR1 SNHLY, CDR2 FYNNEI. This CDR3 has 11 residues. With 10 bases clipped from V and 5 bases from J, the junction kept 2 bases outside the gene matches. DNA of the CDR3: TGTGCCACCGCGGGGGGGGAGACCCAGTACTTC. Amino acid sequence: CATAGGETQYF.

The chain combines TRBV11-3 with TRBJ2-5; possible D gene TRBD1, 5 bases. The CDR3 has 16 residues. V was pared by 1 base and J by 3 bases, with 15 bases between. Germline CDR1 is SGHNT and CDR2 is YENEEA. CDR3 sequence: CASSLVVGPSEETQYF. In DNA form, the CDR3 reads TGTGCCAGCAGCTTAGTTGTGGGGCCCTCCGAAGAGACCCAGTACTTC.

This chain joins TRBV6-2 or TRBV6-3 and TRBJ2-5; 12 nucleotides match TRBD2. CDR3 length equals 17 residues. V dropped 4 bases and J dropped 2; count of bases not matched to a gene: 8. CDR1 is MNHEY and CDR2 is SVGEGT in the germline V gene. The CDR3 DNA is TGTGCCAGCAGTTTGTCTAGCGGGGGGGCGAGGCAAGAGACCCAGTACTTC. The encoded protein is CASSLSSGGARQETQYF.